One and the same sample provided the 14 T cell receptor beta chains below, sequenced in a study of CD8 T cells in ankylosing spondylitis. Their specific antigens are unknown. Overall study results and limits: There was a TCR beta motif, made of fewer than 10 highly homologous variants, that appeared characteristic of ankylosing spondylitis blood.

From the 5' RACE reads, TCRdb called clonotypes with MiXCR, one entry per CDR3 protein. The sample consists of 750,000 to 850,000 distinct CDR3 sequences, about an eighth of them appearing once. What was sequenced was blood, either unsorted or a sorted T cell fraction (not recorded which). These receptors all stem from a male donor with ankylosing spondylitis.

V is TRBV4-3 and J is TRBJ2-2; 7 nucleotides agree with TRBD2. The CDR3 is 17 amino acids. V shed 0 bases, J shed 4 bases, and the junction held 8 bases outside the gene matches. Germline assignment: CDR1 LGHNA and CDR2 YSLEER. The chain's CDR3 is CASSQDIQRETTGELFF. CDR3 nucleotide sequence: TGCGCCAGCAGCCAAGATATCCAGCGGGAAACCACCGGGGAGCTGTTTTTT.

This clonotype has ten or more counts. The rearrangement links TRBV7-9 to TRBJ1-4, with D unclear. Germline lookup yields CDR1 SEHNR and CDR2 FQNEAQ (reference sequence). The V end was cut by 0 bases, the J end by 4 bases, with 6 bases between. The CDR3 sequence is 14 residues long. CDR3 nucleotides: TGTGCCAGCAGCTTAGCCACGGGTAATGAAAAACTGTTTTTT. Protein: CASSLATGNEKLFF.

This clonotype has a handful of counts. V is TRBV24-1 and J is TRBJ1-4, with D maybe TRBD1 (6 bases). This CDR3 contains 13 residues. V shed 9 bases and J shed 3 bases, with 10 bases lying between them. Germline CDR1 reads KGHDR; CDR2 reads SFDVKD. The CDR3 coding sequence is TGTGCCACCGGGGACAAGTCTAATGAAAAACTGTTTTTT. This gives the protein CATGDKSNEKLFF.

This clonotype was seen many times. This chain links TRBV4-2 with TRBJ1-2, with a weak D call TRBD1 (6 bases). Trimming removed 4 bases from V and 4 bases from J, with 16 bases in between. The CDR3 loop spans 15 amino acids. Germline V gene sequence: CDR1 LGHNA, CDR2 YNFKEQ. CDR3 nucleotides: TGTGCCAGCAGCCGAGGGGGGGAAGATATCTATGGCTACACCTTC. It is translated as CASSRGGEDIYGYTF.

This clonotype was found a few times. The CDR3 loop reads CASSLGQGGSSYEQYF. The DNA of the CDR3 is TGTGCCAGCAGCCTCGGACAGGGGGGAAGCTCCTACGAGCAGTACTTC. The V call is TRBV7-2, the J call TRBJ2-7; 10 bases align to TRBD1. There are 16 residues in the CDR3. Unmatched junction bases numbered 7, after V lost 5 bases and J lost 0 bases. CDR1 SGHTA and CDR2 FQGNSA come from the germline V gene. Full variable domain (outside the CDR3, taken from reference TRBV7-2 and TRBJ2-7): GAGVSQSPSNKVTEKGKDVELRCDPISGHTALYWYRQSLGQGLEFLIYFQGNSAPDKSGLPSDRFSAERTGGSVSTLTIQRTQQEDSAVYLCASSLGQGGSSYEQYFGPGTRLTVT.

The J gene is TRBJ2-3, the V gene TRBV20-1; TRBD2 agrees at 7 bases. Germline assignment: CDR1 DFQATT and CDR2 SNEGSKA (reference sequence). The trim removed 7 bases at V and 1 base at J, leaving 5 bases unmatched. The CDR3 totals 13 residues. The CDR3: CSVEGRGTDTQYF. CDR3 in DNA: TGCAGTGTTGAGGGGAGGGGCACAGATACGCAGTATTTT.

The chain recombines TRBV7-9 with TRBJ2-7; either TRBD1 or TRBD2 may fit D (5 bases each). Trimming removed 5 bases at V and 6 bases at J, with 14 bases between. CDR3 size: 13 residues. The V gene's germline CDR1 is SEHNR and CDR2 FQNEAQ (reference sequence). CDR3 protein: CASSGGSLLEQYF. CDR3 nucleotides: TGTGCCAGCAGCGGGGGTTCGCTACTCGAGCAGTACTTC.

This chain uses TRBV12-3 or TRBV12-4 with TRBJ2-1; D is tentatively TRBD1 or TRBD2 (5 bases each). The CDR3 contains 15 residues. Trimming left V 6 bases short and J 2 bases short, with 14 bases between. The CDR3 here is CASSIRDGPYNEQFF. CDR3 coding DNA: TGTGCCAGCAGCATTAGGGACGGACCCTACAATGAGCAGTTCTTC.

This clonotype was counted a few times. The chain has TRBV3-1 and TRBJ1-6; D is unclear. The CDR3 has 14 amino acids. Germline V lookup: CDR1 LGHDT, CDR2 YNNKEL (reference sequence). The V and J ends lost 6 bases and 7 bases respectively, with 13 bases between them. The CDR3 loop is CASRYTENNSPLHF. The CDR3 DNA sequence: TGTGCCAGCAGGTACACAGAGAACAATTCACCCCTCCACTTT.

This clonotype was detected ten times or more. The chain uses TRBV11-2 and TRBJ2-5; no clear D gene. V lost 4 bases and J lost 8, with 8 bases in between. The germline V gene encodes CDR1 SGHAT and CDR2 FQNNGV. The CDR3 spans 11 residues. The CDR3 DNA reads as TGTGCCAGCAGCTCTTCCAGAACCCAGTACTTC. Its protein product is CASSSSRTQYF. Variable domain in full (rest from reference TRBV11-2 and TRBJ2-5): EAGVAQSPRYKIIEKRQSVAFWCNPISGHATLYWYQQILGQGPKLLIQFQNNGVVDDSQLPKDRFSAERLKGVDSTLKIQPAKLEDSAVYLCASSSSRTQYFGPGTRLLVL.

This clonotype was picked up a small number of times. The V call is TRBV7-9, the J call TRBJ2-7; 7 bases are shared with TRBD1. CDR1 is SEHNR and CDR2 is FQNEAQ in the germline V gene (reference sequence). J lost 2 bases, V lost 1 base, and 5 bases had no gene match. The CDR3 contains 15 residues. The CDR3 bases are TGTGCCAGCAGCTTAGTCGACAGGGTTCCCTACGAGCAGTACTTC. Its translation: CASSLVDRVPYEQYF.

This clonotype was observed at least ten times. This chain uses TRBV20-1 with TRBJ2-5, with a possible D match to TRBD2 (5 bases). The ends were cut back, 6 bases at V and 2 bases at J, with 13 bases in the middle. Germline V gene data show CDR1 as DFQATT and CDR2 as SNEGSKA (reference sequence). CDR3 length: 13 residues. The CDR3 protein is CSANGDTQETQYF. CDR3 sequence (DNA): TGCAGTGCCAACGGGGATACGCAAGAGACCCAGTACTTC.

The DNA of the CDR3 is TGTGCCAGCAGCCCACCCTCACGGACTGAGAGCAATGAGCAGTTCTTC. Its translation is CASSPPSRTESNEQFF. The rearrangement joins TRBV3-1 to TRBJ2-1; D is perhaps TRBD2 (5 bases). Germline loops: CDR1 LGHDT, CDR2 YNNKEL (reference sequence). V was shortened by 4 bases and J by 6 bases, with 19 bases between the two germline ends. CDR3 length equals 16 residues.

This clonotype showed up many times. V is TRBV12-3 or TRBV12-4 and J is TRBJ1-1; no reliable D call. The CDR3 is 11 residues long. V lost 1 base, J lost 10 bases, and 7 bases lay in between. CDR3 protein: CASSLGRAAFF. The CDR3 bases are TGTGCCAGCAGTTTAGGACGAGCAGCTTTCTTT.